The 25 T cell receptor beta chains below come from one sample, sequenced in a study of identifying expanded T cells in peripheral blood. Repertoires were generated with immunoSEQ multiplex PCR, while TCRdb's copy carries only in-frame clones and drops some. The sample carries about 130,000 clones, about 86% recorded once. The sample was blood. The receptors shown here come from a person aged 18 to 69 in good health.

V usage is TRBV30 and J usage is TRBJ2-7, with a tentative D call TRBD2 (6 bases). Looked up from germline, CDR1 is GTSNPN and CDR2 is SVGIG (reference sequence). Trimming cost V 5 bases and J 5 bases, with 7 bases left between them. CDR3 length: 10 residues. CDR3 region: CAWGTHEQYF. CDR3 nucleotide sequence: TGTGCCTGGGGGACTCACGAGCAGTACTTC.

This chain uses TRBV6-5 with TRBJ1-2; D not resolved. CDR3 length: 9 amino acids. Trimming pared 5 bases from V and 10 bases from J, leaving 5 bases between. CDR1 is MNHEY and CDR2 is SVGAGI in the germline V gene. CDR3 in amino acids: CASSDPYTF. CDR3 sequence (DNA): TGTGCCAGCAGTGACCCCTACACCTTC.

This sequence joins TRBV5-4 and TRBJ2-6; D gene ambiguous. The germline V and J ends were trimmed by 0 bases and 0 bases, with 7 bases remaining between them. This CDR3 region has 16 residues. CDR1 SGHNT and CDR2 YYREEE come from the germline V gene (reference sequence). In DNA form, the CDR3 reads TGTGCCAGCAGCTTGGAAAAGTACTCTGGGGCCAACGTCCTGACTTTC. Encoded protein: CASSLEKYSGANVLTF.

The CDR3 reads CAISDHPGSEGNTIYF. The CDR3 DNA follows: TGTGCCATCAGTGATCACCCGGGGTCTGAGGGAAACACCATATATTTT. V gene TRBV10-3 combines with J gene TRBJ1-3; D call uncertain. V was trimmed by 3 bases and J by 4 bases, leaving 16 bases between them. In germline, CDR1 is ENHRY, CDR2 SYGVKD. The CDR3 has 16 amino acids.

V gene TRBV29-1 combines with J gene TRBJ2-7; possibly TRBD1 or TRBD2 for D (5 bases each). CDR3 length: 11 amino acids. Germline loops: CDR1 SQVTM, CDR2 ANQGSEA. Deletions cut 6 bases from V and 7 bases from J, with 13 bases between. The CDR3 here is CSVGDLGEQYF. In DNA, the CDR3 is TGCAGCGTGGGGGACCTGGGGGAGCAGTACTTC.

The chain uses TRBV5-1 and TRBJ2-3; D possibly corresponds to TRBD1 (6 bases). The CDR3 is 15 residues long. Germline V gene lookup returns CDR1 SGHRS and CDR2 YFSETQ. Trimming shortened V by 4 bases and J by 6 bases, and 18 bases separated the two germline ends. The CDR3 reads CASSLGTSLADTQYF. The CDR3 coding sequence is TGCGCCAGCAGCCTCGGGACATCCTTGGCGGATACGCAGTATTTT.

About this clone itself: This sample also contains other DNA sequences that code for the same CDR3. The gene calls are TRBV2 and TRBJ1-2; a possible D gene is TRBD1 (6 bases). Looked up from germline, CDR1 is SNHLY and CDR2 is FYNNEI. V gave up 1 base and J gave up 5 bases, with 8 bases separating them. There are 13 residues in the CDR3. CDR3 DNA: TGTGCCAGCAGTGAAGAGGGGGGTTATGGCTACACCTTC. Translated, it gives CASSEEGGYGYTF. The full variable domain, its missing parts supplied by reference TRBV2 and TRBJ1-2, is EPEVTQTPSHQVTQMGQEVILRCVPISNHLYFYWYRQILGQKVEFLVSFYNNEISEKSEIFDDQFSVERPDGSNFTLKIRSTKLEDSAMYFCASSEEGGYGYTFGSGTRLTVV.

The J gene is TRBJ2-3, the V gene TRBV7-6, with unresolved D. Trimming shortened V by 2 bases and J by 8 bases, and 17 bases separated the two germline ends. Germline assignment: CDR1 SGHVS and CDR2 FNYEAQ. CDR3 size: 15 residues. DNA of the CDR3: TGTGCCAGCAGCTTATTGGGAACCAGTGAAGGTACGCAGTATTTT. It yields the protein CASSLLGTSEGTQYF.

The CDR3 region has the DNA TGTGCCATCGGACAGGGTAGCACAGATACGCAGTATTTT. Its translation is CAIGQGSTDTQYF. The chain carries TRBV10-3 and TRBJ2-3; 8 bases match TRBD1. V lost 8 bases, J lost 0 bases, and 1 base stayed unmatched. The CDR3 spans 13 residues. Germline values: CDR1 ENHRY, CDR2 SYGVKD.

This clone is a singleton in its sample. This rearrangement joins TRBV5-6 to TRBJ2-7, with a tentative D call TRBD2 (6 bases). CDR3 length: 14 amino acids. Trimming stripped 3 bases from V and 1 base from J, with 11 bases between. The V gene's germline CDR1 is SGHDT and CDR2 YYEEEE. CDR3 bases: TGTGCCAGCAGCTCCTTGGGGGGATCCTACGAGCAGTACTTC. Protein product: CASSSLGGSYEQYF. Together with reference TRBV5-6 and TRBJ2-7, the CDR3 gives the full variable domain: DAGVTQSPTHLIKTRGQQVTLRCSPKSGHDTVSWYQQALGQGPQFIFQYYEEEERQRGNFPDRFSGHQFPNYSSELNVNALLLGDSALYLCASSSLGGSYEQYFGPGTRLTVT.

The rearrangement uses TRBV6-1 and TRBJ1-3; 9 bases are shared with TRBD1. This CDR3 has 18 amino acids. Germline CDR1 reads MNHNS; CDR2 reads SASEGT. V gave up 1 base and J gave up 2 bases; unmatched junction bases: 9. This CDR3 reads CASSEVGPGQGTGNTIYF. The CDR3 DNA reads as TGTGCCAGCAGTGAAGTGGGGCCGGGACAGGGAACTGGAAACACCATATATTTT.

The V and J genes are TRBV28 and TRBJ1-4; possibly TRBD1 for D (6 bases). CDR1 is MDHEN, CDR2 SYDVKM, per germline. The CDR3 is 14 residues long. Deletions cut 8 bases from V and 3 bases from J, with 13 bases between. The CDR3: CASFRGAANEKLFF. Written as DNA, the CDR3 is TGTGCCAGCTTCCGGGGGGCGGCTAATGAAAAACTGTTTTTT.

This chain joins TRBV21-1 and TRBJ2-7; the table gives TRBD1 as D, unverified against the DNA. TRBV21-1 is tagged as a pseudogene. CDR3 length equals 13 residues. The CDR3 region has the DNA TGTGCCAGCGAGACAGGGGGATCCTACGAGCAGTACTTC. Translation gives CASETGGSYEQYF.

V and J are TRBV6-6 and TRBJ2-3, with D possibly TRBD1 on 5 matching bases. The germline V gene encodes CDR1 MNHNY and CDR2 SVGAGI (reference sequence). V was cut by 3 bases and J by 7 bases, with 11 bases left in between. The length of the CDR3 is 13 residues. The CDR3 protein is CASSYKQANTQYF. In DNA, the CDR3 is TGTGCCAGCAGTTATAAACAGGCGAATACGCAGTATTTT.

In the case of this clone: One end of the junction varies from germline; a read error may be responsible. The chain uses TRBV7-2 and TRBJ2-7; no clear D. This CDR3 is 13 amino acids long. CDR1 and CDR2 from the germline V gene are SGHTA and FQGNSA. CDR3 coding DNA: TGTGCCAGCAGGTTAGGCATTGGCTACGAGCAGTACTTC. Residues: CASRLGIGYEQYF. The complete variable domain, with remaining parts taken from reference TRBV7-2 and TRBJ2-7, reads GAGVSQSPSNKVTEKGKDVELRCDPISGHTALYWYRQSLGQGLEFLIYFQGNSAPDKSGLPSDRFSAERTGGSVSTLTIQRTQQEDSAVYLCASRLGIGYEQYFGPGTRLTVT.

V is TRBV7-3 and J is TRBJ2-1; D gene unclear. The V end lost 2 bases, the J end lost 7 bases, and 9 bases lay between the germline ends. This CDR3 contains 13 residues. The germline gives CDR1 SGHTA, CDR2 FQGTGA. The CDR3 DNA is TGTGCCAGCAGCTTATATAAGGGTAATGAGCAGTTCTTC. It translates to CASSLYKGNEQFF.

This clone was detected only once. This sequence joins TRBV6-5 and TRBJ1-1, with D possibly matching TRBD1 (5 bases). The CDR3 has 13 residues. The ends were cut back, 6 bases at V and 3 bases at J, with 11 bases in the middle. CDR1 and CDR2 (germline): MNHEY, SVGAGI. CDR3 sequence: CASSYRGHTEAFF. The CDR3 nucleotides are TGTGCCAGCAGCTATCGGGGACACACTGAAGCTTTCTTT.

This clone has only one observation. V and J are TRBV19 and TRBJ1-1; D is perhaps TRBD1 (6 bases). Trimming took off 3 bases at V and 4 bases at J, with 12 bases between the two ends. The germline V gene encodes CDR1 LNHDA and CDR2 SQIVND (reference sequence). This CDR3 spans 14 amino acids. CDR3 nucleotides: TGTGCCAGTAGTATGAATGGGGGCGGCACTGAAGCTTTCTTT. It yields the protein CASSMNGGGTEAFF.

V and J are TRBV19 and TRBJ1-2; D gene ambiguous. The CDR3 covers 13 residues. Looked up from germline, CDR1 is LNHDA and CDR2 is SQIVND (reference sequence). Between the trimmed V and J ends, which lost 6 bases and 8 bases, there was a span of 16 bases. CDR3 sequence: CASRVSYLGGYTF. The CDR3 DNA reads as TGTGCCAGTAGGGTTTCTTACCTCGGCGGCTACACCTTC. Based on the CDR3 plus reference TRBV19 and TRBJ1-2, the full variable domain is DGGITQSPKYLFRKEGQNVTLSCEQNLNHDAMYWYRQDPGQGLRLIYYSQIVNDFQKGDIAEGYSVSREKKESFPLTVTSAQKNPTAFYLCASRVSYLGGYTFGSGTRLTVV.

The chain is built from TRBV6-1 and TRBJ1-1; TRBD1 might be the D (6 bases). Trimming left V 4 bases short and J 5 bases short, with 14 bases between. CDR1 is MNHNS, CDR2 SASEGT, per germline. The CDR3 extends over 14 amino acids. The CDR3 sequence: CASSVRGKDTEAFF. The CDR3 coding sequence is TGTGCCAGCAGTGTCAGGGGCAAGGATACTGAAGCTTTCTTT.

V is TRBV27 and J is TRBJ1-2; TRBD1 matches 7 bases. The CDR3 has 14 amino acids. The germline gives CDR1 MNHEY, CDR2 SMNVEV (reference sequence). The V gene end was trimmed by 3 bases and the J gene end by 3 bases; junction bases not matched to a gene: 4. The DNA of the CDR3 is TGTGCCAGCAGTTTTAACAGGGGATACTATGGCTACACCTTC. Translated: CASSFNRGYYGYTF.

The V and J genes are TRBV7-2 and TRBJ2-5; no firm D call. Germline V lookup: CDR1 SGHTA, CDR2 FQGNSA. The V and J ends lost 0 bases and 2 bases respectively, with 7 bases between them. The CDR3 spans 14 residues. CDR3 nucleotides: TGTGCCAGCAGCTTAGCGCTGTTACAAGAGACCCAGTACTTC. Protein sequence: CASSLALLQETQYF. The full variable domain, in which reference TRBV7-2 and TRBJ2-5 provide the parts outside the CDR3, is GAGVSQSPSNKVTEKGKDVELRCDPISGHTALYWYRQSLGQGLEFLIYFQGNSAPDKSGLPSDRFSAERTGGSVSTLTIQRTQQEDSAVYLCASSLALLQETQYFGPGTRLLVL.

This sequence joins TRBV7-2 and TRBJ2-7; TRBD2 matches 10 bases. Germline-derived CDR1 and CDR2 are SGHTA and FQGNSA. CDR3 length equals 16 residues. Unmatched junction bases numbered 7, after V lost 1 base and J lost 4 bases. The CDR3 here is CASSLGASGSFYEQYF. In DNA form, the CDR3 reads TGTGCCAGCAGCTTAGGGGCTAGCGGGAGTTTTTACGAGCAGTACTTC. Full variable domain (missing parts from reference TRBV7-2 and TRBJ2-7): GAGVSQSPSNKVTEKGKDVELRCDPISGHTALYWYRQSLGQGLEFLIYFQGNSAPDKSGLPSDRFSAERTGGSVSTLTIQRTQQEDSAVYLCASSLGASGSFYEQYFGPGTRLTVT.

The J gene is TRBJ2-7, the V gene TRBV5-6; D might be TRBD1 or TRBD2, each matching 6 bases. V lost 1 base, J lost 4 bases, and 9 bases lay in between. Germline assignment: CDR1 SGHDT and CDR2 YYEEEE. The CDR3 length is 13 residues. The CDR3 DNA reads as TGTGCCAGCAGCTTGTGGGGGGCGTACGAGCAGTACTTC. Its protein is CASSLWGAYEQYF.

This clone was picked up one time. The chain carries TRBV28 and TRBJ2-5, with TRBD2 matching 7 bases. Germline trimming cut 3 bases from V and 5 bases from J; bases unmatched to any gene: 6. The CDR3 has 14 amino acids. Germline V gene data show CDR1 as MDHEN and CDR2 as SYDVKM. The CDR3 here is CASSLVGRRETQYF. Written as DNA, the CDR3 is TGTGCCAGCAGTTTGGTCGGGAGGCGTGAGACCCAGTACTTC.